The 23 T cell receptor beta chains presented below share a single source sample, sequenced in a study of metastatic and nonmetastatic thyroid tumors. All patients reached thyroid surgery having received no treatment beforehand. TCRdb ran MiXCR on the PCR reads. The sample lists about 92,000 clones, about 15% occurring once. The sample consisted of blood. The receptor source for this set is a female donor with papillary thyroid cancer or a benign thyroid nodule (not recorded which). Some clones in this sample may be carry-over from other donors' samples.

This clone was observed many times. The chain combines TRBV30 with TRBJ1-3, with a weak D call TRBD1 (5 bases). Germline CDR1 is GTSNPN and CDR2 is SVGIG (reference sequence). Trimming left V 2 bases short and J 2 bases short, with 16 bases between. The CDR3 has 16 amino acids. This chain's CDR3 is CAWSRTGVGAGNTIYF. The DNA of the CDR3 is TGTGCCTGGAGTCGAACGGGGGTCGGAGCTGGAAACACCATATATTTT.

Comments on this clone: A much larger clonotype is one base distant, so this may be a read error. Other DNA sequences in this specimen translate into the identical CDR3. The CDR3 nucleotides read TGCGCCAGCAGCCCCAATACCGACCGTGGCTACGAGCAGTACTTC. Protein product: CASSPNTDRGYEQYF. The chain employs TRBV4-1 and TRBJ2-7, with D uncertain. The CDR3 runs 15 residues. V gave up 4 bases and J gave up 3 bases, with 16 bases separating them. Germline CDR1 is MGHRA and CDR2 is YSYEKL.

The rearrangement links TRBV19 to TRBJ2-7; 7 nucleotides match TRBD1. The CDR3 has 14 residues. Germline CDR1 and CDR2: LNHDA and SQIVND (reference sequence). V lost 6 bases, J lost 2 bases, and 7 bases stayed unmatched. In DNA form, the CDR3 reads TGTGCCAGTAGCGCGACAGGGAGAGCCTACGAGCAGTACTTC. This gives the protein CASSATGRAYEQYF.

This clone was seen repeatedly, ten times or more. The J gene is TRBJ2-7, the V gene TRBV5-1; maybe TRBD1 (5 bases). In germline, CDR1 is SGHRS, CDR2 YFSETQ. The V end lost 0 bases, the J end lost 3 bases, and 13 bases lay between the germline ends. The CDR3 is 15 amino acids. DNA for the CDR3: TGCGCCAGCAGCTTGGAGGGGTTTGGCGGCTACGAGCAGTACTTC. Translated: CASSLEGFGGYEQYF. The variable domain in full, completed from reference TRBV5-1 and TRBJ2-7, reads KAGVTQTPRYLIKTRGQQVTLSCSPISGHRSVSWYQQTPGQGLQFLFEYFSETQRNKGNFPGRFSGRQFSNSRSEMNVSTLELGDSALYLCASSLEGFGGYEQYFGPGTRLTVT.

The chain combines TRBV5-1 with TRBJ1-2; TRBD1 agrees at 12 bases. CDR1 is SGHRS, CDR2 YFSETQ, per germline. The CDR3 spans 16 residues. V was clipped by 0 bases and J by 7 bases; unmatched bases: 7. CDR3 sequence: CASSLVPGTGGGGYTF. In DNA, the CDR3 is TGCGCCAGCAGCTTGGTACCAGGGACAGGGGGCGGTGGCTACACCTTC.

This clone was seen repeatedly, ten times or more. This chain connects TRBV9 to TRBJ1-2; D perhaps matches TRBD1 (6 bases). Germline lookup yields CDR1 SGDLS and CDR2 YYNGEE. The CDR3 has 16 amino acids. V lost 2 bases and J lost 6, with 20 bases in between. In DNA form, the CDR3 reads TGTGCCAGCAGCGTTTCCTTCGGGGGGGCGAGGGATGGCTACACCTTC. It encodes CASSVSFGGARDGYTF. Drawing the rest from reference TRBV9 and TRBJ1-2, the complete variable domain is DSGVTQTPKHLITATGQRVTLRCSPRSGDLSVYWYQQSLDQGLQFLIQYYNGEERAKGNILERFSAQQFPDLHSELNLSSLELGDSALYFCASSVSFGGARDGYTFGSGTRLTVV.

This clone showed up many times. The chain carries TRBV2 and TRBJ2-1; D remains unclear. Germline CDR1 reads SNHLY; CDR2 reads FYNNEI. The V end lost 6 bases, the J end lost 13 bases, and 10 bases lay between the germline ends. The CDR3 contains 10 residues. CDR3 bases: TGTGCCAGCAGGGACGCTAGACAGTTCTTC. This codes for CASRDARQFF. Full variable domain (outside the CDR3, taken from reference TRBV2 and TRBJ2-1): EPEVTQTPSHQVTQMGQEVILRCVPISNHLYFYWYRQILGQKVEFLVSFYNNEISEKSEIFDDQFSVERPDGSNFTLKIRSTKLEDSAMYFCASRDARQFFGPGTRLTVL.

At least ten counts were recorded for this clone. The V gene is TRBV28, the J gene TRBJ2-2; D gene unclear. V gave up 3 bases and J gave up 7 bases, with 9 bases separating them. The CDR3 is 13 amino acids. The V gene's germline CDR1 is MDHEN and CDR2 SYDVKM. The CDR3, as DNA: TGTGCCAGCAGTTTTTGGGCTAGCGGGGAGCTGTTTTTT. Encoded protein: CASSFWASGELFF.

This clone was recorded many times. V and J are TRBV6-1 and TRBJ1-4; 7 nucleotides agree with TRBD1. This CDR3 spans 15 amino acids. The trim removed 5 bases at V and 8 bases at J, leaving 11 bases unmatched. Germline V gene lookup returns CDR1 MNHNS and CDR2 SASEGT. Written as DNA, the CDR3 is TGTGCCAGCAGTCTAGACAGGGTCCCCGAAGAAAAACTGTTTTTT. Amino acid sequence: CASSLDRVPEEKLFF.

This clone was recorded at least ten times. This chain links TRBV10-3 with TRBJ1-2; 10 bases agree with TRBD1. The CDR3 loop spans 13 amino acids. Trimming cost V 10 bases and J 7 bases; bases outside gene matches: 9. Germline CDR1 is ENHRY and CDR2 is SYGVKD. CDR3 protein: CATNDRGHVGYTF. The CDR3 DNA reads TGTGCCACAAATGACAGGGGGCATGTTGGCTACACCTTC.

This clone was detected ten times or more. This chain uses TRBV2 with TRBJ1-6; 7 nucleotides match TRBD1. Germline values: CDR1 SNHLY, CDR2 FYNNEI. Trimming took 7 bases from V and 7 from J; bases not matched to a gene: 7. The CDR3 totals 14 residues. The CDR3 DNA reads as TGTGCCAGCACGCAGACAGGGATAAATTCACCCCTCCACTTT. Amino acid sequence: CASTQTGINSPLHF.

As to this clone: As the CDR3 is not closed by the conserved phenylalanine or tryptophan, this likely results from a read error. J is TRBJ2-2 and V is TRBV30; 7 bases agree with TRBD1. The CDR3 consists of 15 residues. Germline V gene lookup returns CDR1 GTSNPN and CDR2 SVGIG (reference sequence). CDR3 region: CAWTSGTANTGELFS. As DNA, the CDR3 is TGTGCCTGGACCTCCGGGACAGCCAACACCGGGGAACTGTTTTCT.

This sequence joins TRBV7-8 and TRBJ1-1; D is unclear. V was cut by 1 base and J by 1 base, with 7 bases left in between. CDR1 is SGHVS and CDR2 is FQNEAQ in the germline V gene. This CDR3 region has 14 residues. For the CDR3, the DNA is TGTGCCAGCAGCTTAGTAGCCGGGAACACTGAAGCTTTCTTT. Encoded protein: CASSLVAGNTEAFF.

This clone has a count of ten or more. This rearrangement joins TRBV6-5 to TRBJ2-7, with 7 bases that match TRBD1. After removal of 0 bases from V and 0 bases from J, the junction contained 8 bases not matched to a gene. Germline CDR1 and CDR2: MNHEY and SVGAGI. CDR3 length equals 17 residues. DNA for the CDR3: TGTGCCAGCAGTTACTCGGGACAGAGATCAAGCTCCTACGAGCAGTACTTC. It translates to CASSYSGQRSSSYEQYF.

A remark on this clone: As the CDR3 is not closed by the conserved phenylalanine or tryptophan, this likely results from a read error. The chain combines TRBV20-1 with TRBJ2-7; TRBD2 matches at 13 bases. V shed 0 bases, J shed 5 bases, and the junction held 7 bases outside the gene matches. CDR3 length equals 16 residues. CDR1 DFQATT and CDR2 SNEGSKA come from the germline V gene (reference sequence). CDR3 bases: TGCAGTGCTAGAGATGGGGAGGGACTAGCGGGACACGAGCAGTACTTA. Its translation: CSARDGEGLAGHEQYL.

This clone was observed many times. V usage is TRBV5-1 and J usage is TRBJ1-6; 8 bases fit TRBD1. The CDR3 has 14 amino acids. The germline gives CDR1 SGHRS, CDR2 YFSETQ. With 0 bases clipped from V and 9 bases from J, the junction kept 2 bases outside the gene matches. The CDR3 DNA reads as TGCGCCAGCAGCTTGGGACAGGGGATTTCACCCCTCCACTTT. Protein: CASSLGQGISPLHF.

This clone was seen ten or more times. The chain has TRBV12-3 or TRBV12-4 and TRBJ1-1; D is uncertain. V lost 7 bases to trimming and J lost 11 bases, with 14 bases between them. The CDR3 covers 11 residues. The CDR3 region has the DNA TGTGCCAGCACCTTGGACGGGCGGGCTTTCTTT. Amino acids: CASTLDGRAFF.

As concerns this clone: A read error may be the cause here, since a much bigger clone is one base away. This chain joins TRBV19 and TRBJ2-5; a possible D gene is TRBD2 (5 bases). The CDR3 has 12 residues. Trimming removed 8 bases from V and 5 bases from J, with 12 bases in between. The germline V gene has CDR1 LNHDA and CDR2 SQIVND (reference sequence). As DNA, the CDR3 is TGTGCCAGTGTCGGAGGAGCGGAGACCCAGTACTTC. Translated, it gives CASVGGAETQYF.

V and J are TRBV6-5 and TRBJ1-4; 8 nucleotides match TRBD1. Looked up from germline, CDR1 is MNHEY and CDR2 is SVGAGI. The V segment lost 4 bases and the J segment 5 bases; nucleotides outside the gene matches: 3. This CDR3 is 14 amino acids long. CDR3 in DNA: TGTGCCAGCAGTTTTGGACAGGGCAATGAAAAACTGTTTTTT. Translated, it gives CASSFGQGNEKLFF.

This clone showed up many times. V and J are TRBV6-6 and TRBJ1-5; 11 positions agree with TRBD1. CDR1 and CDR2 from the germline V gene are MNHNY and SVGAGI (reference sequence). There are 17 residues in the CDR3. V lost 2 bases to trimming and J lost 1 base; unmatched junction nucleotides: 4. DNA of the CDR3: TGTGCCAGCAGTTACCCTAGGACAGGGGGCAGCAATCAGCCCCAGCATTTT. Its translation: CASSYPRTGGSNQPQHF.

This clone occurred many times. The chain joins TRBV20-1 to TRBJ2-5; TRBD2 might be the D (7 bases). Trimming took off 3 bases at V and 3 bases at J, with 17 bases between the two ends. The germline V gene has CDR1 DFQATT and CDR2 SNEGSKA (reference sequence). This CDR3 has 15 amino acids. The CDR3 protein is CSARGPQGREETQYF. DNA for the CDR3: TGCAGTGCTAGGGGCCCTCAGGGGAGGGAAGAGACCCAGTACTTC.

This clone was detected many times. V is TRBV2 and J is TRBJ2-1, with a possible D match to TRBD2 (6 bases). V was shortened by 7 bases and J by 6 bases, with 10 bases between the two germline ends. CDR1 is SNHLY, CDR2 FYNNEI, per germline. The CDR3 spans 12 residues. The CDR3 bases are TGTGCCAGCACGGGACTTCTCAATGAGCAGTTCTTC. It encodes CASTGLLNEQFF. The variable domain in full, completed from reference TRBV2 and TRBJ2-1, reads EPEVTQTPSHQVTQMGQEVILRCVPISNHLYFYWYRQILGQKVEFLVSFYNNEISEKSEIFDDQFSVERPDGSNFTLKIRSTKLEDSAMYFCASTGLLNEQFFGPGTRLTVL.

This clone was counted ten times or more. The chain has TRBV5-1 and TRBJ2-7; 8 positions match TRBD1. After removal of 4 bases from V and 2 bases from J, the junction contained 14 bases not matched to a gene. This CDR3 has 17 residues. CDR1 SGHRS and CDR2 YFSETQ come from the germline V gene. Here the CDR3 reads CASSLEGVQGVPYEQYF. DNA of the CDR3: TGCGCCAGCAGCCTTGAGGGAGTACAGGGGGTTCCCTACGAGCAGTACTTC.